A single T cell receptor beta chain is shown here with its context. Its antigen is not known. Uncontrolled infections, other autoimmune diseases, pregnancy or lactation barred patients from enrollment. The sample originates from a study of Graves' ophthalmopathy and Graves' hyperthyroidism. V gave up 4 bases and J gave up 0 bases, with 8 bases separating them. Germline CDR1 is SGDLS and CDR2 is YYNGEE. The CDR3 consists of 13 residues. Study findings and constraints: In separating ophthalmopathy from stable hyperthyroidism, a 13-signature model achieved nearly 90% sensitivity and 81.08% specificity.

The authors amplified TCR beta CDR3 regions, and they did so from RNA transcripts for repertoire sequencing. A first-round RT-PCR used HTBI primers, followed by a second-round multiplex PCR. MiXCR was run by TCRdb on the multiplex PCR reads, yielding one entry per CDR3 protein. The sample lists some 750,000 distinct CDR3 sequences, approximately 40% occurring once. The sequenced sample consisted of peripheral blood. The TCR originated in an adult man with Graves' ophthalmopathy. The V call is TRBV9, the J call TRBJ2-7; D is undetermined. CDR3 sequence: CASSPPHSYEQYF. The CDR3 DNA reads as TGTGCCAGCAGCCCTCCTCACTCCTACGAGCAGTACTTC.